This T cell receptor (beta chain) stems from a study of preoperative IRX-2 immunotherapy in early breast cancer. Sequencing used immunoSEQ multiplex PCR; TCRdb keeps in-frame clones, though not all of them. The repertoire includes some 30,000 clones, roughly four fifths of them detected once, and around 2.7% sits in the top ten. Stated treatment: preoperative locoregional IRX-2 cytokine immunotherapy. Samples came from a phase Ib trial of preoperative locoregional IRX-2 cytokine immunotherapy. Looked up from germline, CDR1 is SGHVS and CDR2 is FNYEAQ. Germline trimming cut 5 bases from V and 6 bases from J; bases unmatched to any gene: 6. The CDR3 loop spans 14 amino acids.

The input for sequencing was lymph node tissue, taken from a patient treated with IRX-2 immunotherapy. The clonotype originates from a human donor with breast cancer. This chain connects TRBV7-6 to TRBJ2-2; 7 bases agree with TRBD1. The CDR3 protein is CASSVGGWSGELFF. The CDR3, as DNA: TGTGCCAGCAGCGTAGGGGGCTGGTCCGGGGAGCTGTTTTTT.